This record looks at one T cell receptor (beta chain) sequence and its context. These data belong to a study of cytomegalovirus exposure and HLA in healthy donors. The germline gives CDR1 SGHVS, CDR2 FNYEAQ. V was shortened by 4 bases and J by 0 bases, with 13 bases between the two germline ends. The CDR3 totals 15 residues. Both 60 Vbeta primers and 13 Jbeta primers went into the PCR. Clones were read by immunoSEQ multiplex PCR, and TCRdb kept only the in-frame ones, dropping some. The data contain 100,000 or so clones, roughly three quarters of them singletons. V usage is TRBV7-6 and J usage is TRBJ2-7, with D maybe TRBD2 (6 bases). The source is a female donor in good health and CMV-seropositive. The material sequenced was PBMCs. CDR3 nucleotides: TGTGCCAGCAGCTCACTTTTCGGGAGCTCCTACGAGCAGTACTTC. This codes for CASSSLFGSSYEQYF.